This TCR beta chain appears in the sequencing data of a study of blood T cells in healthy people across ages. Sample-barcoded 5' priming and a J-beta primer mix drove a second PCR of roughly 7 to 11 cycles. TCRdb fed the 5' RACE reads into MiXCR, producing one record per CDR3 protein. In the table there are 700,000 to 850,000 distinct CDR3 sequences, about 36% of which are singletons. Trimming left V 6 bases short and J 0 bases short, with 11 bases between. The CDR3 loop spans 14 amino acids. Germline V lookup: CDR1 KGHSH, CDR2 LQKENI. This clonotype was counted at least ten times. Sequences were obtained from blood. The rearrangement uses TRBV18 and TRBJ1-2; D ambiguous. The source is a man aged 18-30 years in good health. The CDR3 sequence: CASSSTTTNYGYTF. The CDR3 nucleotides read TGTGCCAGCTCTTCGACAACAACTAACTATGGCTACACCTTC. The variable domain in full, with the rest retrieved from reference TRBV18 and TRBJ1-2, is NAGVMQNPRHLVRRRGQEARLRCSPMKGHSHVYWYRQLPEEGLKFMVYLQKENIIDESGMPKERFSAEFPKEGPSILRIQQVVRGDSAAYFCASSSTTTNYGYTFGSGTRLTVV.